The 25 T cell receptor beta chains in this list originate from one sample, sequenced in a study of cytomegalovirus exposure and HLA in healthy donors. With 60 Vbeta and 13 Jbeta primers, the PCR was carried out. Assay: immunoSEQ multiplex PCR; the TCRdb copy retains only in-frame clones and omits some. This table has 55,000 to 80,000 clones, roughly 82% appearing once. The sample taken for sequencing was PBMCs. The receptor source for this set is a man younger than 30 in good health and CMV-seronegative.

The chain is built from TRBV19 and TRBJ1-2; unclear D gene. V was shortened by 4 bases and J by 2 bases, with 5 bases between the two germline ends. The CDR3 totals 12 residues. Germline CDR1 is LNHDA and CDR2 is SQIVND (reference sequence). This chain's CDR3 is CASSRTNYGYTF. For the CDR3, the DNA is TGTGCCAGTAGTAGAACAAACTATGGCTACACCTTC.

The chain carries TRBV7-8 and TRBJ1-5; D is ambiguous. The CDR3 loop spans 16 amino acids. Per the germline V gene, CDR1 is SGHVS and CDR2 is FQNEAQ. V lost 1 base and J 0 bases, leaving 10 bases between the germline ends. This chain's CDR3 is CASSLDTALSNQPQHF. CDR3 bases: TGTGCCAGCAGCTTAGATACAGCCCTTAGCAATCAGCCCCAGCATTTT.

The chain links TRBV4-3 to TRBJ1-2; D unclear. V shed 0 bases and J shed 2 bases, with 10 bases lying between them. The CDR3 is 15 amino acids. Germline V gives CDR1 LGHNA, CDR2 YSLEER. The CDR3 DNA sequence: TGCGCCAGCAGCCAAGATCTTACGGGGAACTATGGCTACACCTTC. This sequence encodes CASSQDLTGNYGYTF.

The chain employs TRBV30 and TRBJ1-2; 10 nucleotides line up with TRBD1. Trimming removed 1 base from V and 5 bases from J; junction bases left unmatched: 10. CDR3 length equals 16 residues. CDR1 is GTSNPN, CDR2 SVGIG, per germline (reference sequence). CDR3 sequence (DNA): TGTGCCTGGAGTGCCCGGGGGACAGGGGCTGCGTATGGCTACACCTTC. Protein: CAWSARGTGAAYGYTF.

This clone was recorded a few times. The V call is TRBV2, the J call TRBJ2-3; D not certain. The germline V gene encodes CDR1 SNHLY and CDR2 FYNNEI. V was clipped by 3 bases and J by 4 bases, with 14 bases between them. The CDR3 is 15 amino acids. CDR3 DNA sequence: TGTGCCAGCAGTGATGTCGAAACCGAGGCAGATACGCAGTATTTT. This codes for CASSDVETEADTQYF.

V and J are TRBV30 and TRBJ2-1; TRBD1 is a possible D gene (6 bases). The germline V gene encodes CDR1 GTSNPN and CDR2 SVGIG (reference sequence). This CDR3 is built from 15 residues. The V and J ends lost 3 bases and 2 bases respectively, with 14 bases between them. This CDR3 reads CAWSPDRSPYNEQFF. The CDR3, as DNA: TGTGCCTGGAGCCCTGACAGGTCCCCCTACAATGAGCAGTTCTTC.

The chain has TRBV11-2 and TRBJ2-7; weak D call: TRBD2 (7 bases). The V gene lost 1 base and the J gene lost 2 bases, with 9 bases spanning the gap. Germline CDR1 is SGHAT and CDR2 is FQNNGV. The CDR3 is 14 residues long. The CDR3 loop reads CASSLAGGPYEQYF. The CDR3 coding sequence is TGTGCCAGCAGCTTAGCGGGGGGCCCCTACGAGCAGTACTTC.

The chain carries TRBV18 and TRBJ1-1; a weak D match, TRBD1 (6 bases). V dropped 3 bases and J dropped 0 bases, with 14 bases sitting between them. Germline V gene lookup returns CDR1 KGHSH and CDR2 LQKENI. The CDR3 has 16 amino acids. CDR3 sequence (DNA): TGTGCCAGCTCACCCCGGGACATAAGGATGAACACTGAAGCTTTCTTT. It is translated as CASSPRDIRMNTEAFF.

This chain joins TRBV11-2 and TRBJ1-2; D remains ambiguous. The CDR3 runs 13 residues. V was clipped by 3 bases and J by 4 bases, with 9 bases between them. Germline CDR1 and CDR2: SGHAT and FQNNGV. Written as DNA, the CDR3 is TGTGCCAGCAGCTTCACCCCTACCTATGGCTACACCTTC. Its protein is CASSFTPTYGYTF.

This clone has more than one count but fewer than ten. The rearrangement links TRBV28 to TRBJ2-6; D remains unclear. The CDR3 loop spans 14 amino acids. Looked up from germline, CDR1 is MDHEN and CDR2 is SYDVKM. The V gene lost 4 bases and the J gene lost 3 bases, with 7 bases spanning the gap. CDR3 coding DNA: TGTGCCAGCAGTTCCCCCCGTGGGGCCAACGTCCTGACTTTC. Residues: CASSSPRGANVLTF.

In this sample, this clone turned up once. This chain links TRBV19 with TRBJ2-1, with TRBD1 as a possible D gene (6 bases). The CDR3 is 13 residues long. CDR1 is LNHDA, CDR2 SQIVND, per germline (reference sequence). With 3 bases removed from V and 9 bases from J, the gap between germline ends came to 12 bases. The CDR3: CASSITQGTEQFF. The CDR3 nucleotides are TGTGCCAGTAGTATTACACAGGGAACTGAGCAGTTCTTC.

This chain joins TRBV7-2 and TRBJ2-1; D may be TRBD2 (5 bases). V lost 3 bases, J lost 15 bases, and 21 bases lay in between. The CDR3 consists of 14 residues. Germline V gene sequence: CDR1 SGHTA, CDR2 FQGNSA. In DNA form, the CDR3 reads TGTGCCAGCAGCTTGACCCGCGGGCCGTCCCCGGGGTTCTTC. Protein sequence: CASSLTRGPSPGFF. Full variable domain (outside the CDR3, taken from reference TRBV7-2 and TRBJ2-1): GAGVSQSPSNKVTEKGKDVELRCDPISGHTALYWYRQSLGQGLEFLIYFQGNSAPDKSGLPSDRFSAERTGGSVSTLTIQRTQQEDSAVYLCASSLTRGPSPGFFGPGTRLTVL.

The V and J genes are TRBV29-1 and TRBJ1-2, with 10 bases fitting TRBD1. With V trimmed by 4 bases and J by 8 bases, 4 bases remained unmatched. The CDR3 is 12 residues long. Germline values: CDR1 SQVTM, CDR2 ANQGSEA. DNA of the CDR3: TGCAGCGTTGGAGACAGGGGGCCGGGCTACACCTTC. Its protein product is CSVGDRGPGYTF.

The rearrangement joins TRBV28 to TRBJ2-3, with 7 bases that match TRBD1. V gave up 6 bases and J gave up 1 base; unmatched junction bases: 7. Per the germline V gene, CDR1 is MDHEN and CDR2 is SYDVKM. The CDR3 is made up of 15 amino acids. DNA for the CDR3: TGTGCCAGCAGCAAGGGGGCACTAGGCACAGATACGCAGTATTTT. Protein sequence: CASSKGALGTDTQYF.

The CDR3 DNA is TGTGCCAGCAGCAGGGGACTAGCGGGGGGACCCAATGAGCAGTTCTTC. Encoded protein: CASSRGLAGGPNEQFF. The J gene is TRBJ2-1, the V gene TRBV27, with TRBD2 matching over 15 bases. Losses at the gene ends were 6 bases for V and 6 bases for J; bases not matched to a gene: 6. The CDR3 loop spans 16 amino acids. CDR1 and CDR2 (germline): MNHEY, SMNVEV (reference sequence).

This clone is a singleton in its sample. The chain recombines TRBV21-1 with TRBJ2-7; the table gives TRBD2 as D, unverified against the DNA. TRBV21-1 is marked as a pseudogene. The CDR3 sequence is 16 residues long. The CDR3 sequence: CASRRYFVLPSYEQYF. Written as DNA, the CDR3 is TGTGCCAGCAGGAGGTATTTTGTCCTCCCCTCCTACGAGCAGTACTTC.

Only a few counts were recorded for this clone. The chain carries TRBV28 and TRBJ2-7; TRBD2 is a possible D gene (6 bases). V lost 6 bases to trimming and J lost 5 bases, with 17 bases between them. This CDR3 has 14 amino acids. Looked up from germline, CDR1 is MDHEN and CDR2 is SYDVKM. For the CDR3, the DNA is TGTGCCAGCAGCCCGCTCCGAGGGAGGAACGAGCAGTACTTC. As protein: CASSPLRGRNEQYF.

The chain employs TRBV27 and TRBJ2-2, with 9 bases identical to TRBD1. CDR1 is MNHEY and CDR2 is SMNVEV in the germline V gene (reference sequence). The length of the CDR3 is 14 residues. V was clipped by 3 bases and J by 6 bases; unmatched bases: 2. As DNA, the CDR3 is TGTGCCAGCAGTTTTGGGACAGGGCCCGGGGAGCTGTTTTTT. It translates to CASSFGTGPGELFF.

J is TRBJ2-7 and V is TRBV9; 12 bases are a match to TRBD2. V lost 1 base to trimming and J lost 6 bases; unmatched junction nucleotides: 2. This CDR3 has 14 amino acids. Germline values: CDR1 SGDLS, CDR2 YYNGEE. CDR3 sequence (DNA): TGTGCCAGCAGCGTATCTAGCGGGAGGGCCGAGCAGTACTTC. Its translation is CASSVSSGRAEQYF.

The gene calls are TRBV6-6 and TRBJ1-5, with D unclear. The V end lost 7 bases, the J end lost 0 bases, and 7 bases lay between the germline ends. Germline V lookup: CDR1 MNHNY, CDR2 SVGAGI (reference sequence). The CDR3 is 13 amino acids. The CDR3 loop reads CASNQYSNQPQHF. In nucleotides, the CDR3 is TGTGCCAGCAACCAGTATAGCAATCAGCCCCAGCATTTT.

The chain is built from TRBV30 and TRBJ2-1; 7 nucleotides agree with TRBD2. The junction had 13 bases not matched to a gene; V was cut back by 2 bases and J by 6 bases. Germline CDR1 is GTSNPN and CDR2 is SVGIG (reference sequence). The CDR3 runs to 16 residues. The CDR3 DNA sequence: TGTGCCTGGAGTTTTGCGGGAGTATTAGTTCTCAATGAGCAGTTCTTC. This sequence encodes CAWSFAGVLVLNEQFF.

This chain joins TRBV12-5 and TRBJ1-2; 8 bases are a match to TRBD1. This CDR3 has 15 residues. CDR1 and CDR2 from the germline V gene are LGHNT and FRNRAP. V was clipped by 5 bases and J by 7 bases; unmatched bases: 12. The CDR3 DNA reads as TGTGCTAGTGGTCTCGACAGGGGAATAAGTGGTGGCTACACCTTC. This encodes CASGLDRGISGGYTF.

J is TRBJ1-2 and V is TRBV5-8; tentative D call: TRBD1 (5 bases). Germline V gene sequence: CDR1 SGHTS, CDR2 YDEGEE. The CDR3 covers 15 residues. V shed 0 bases and J shed 4 bases, with 13 bases lying between them. CDR3 nucleotide sequence: TGTGCCAGCAGCTTGGTGGCGGGGGTATCCTATGGCTACACCTTC. It translates to CASSLVAGVSYGYTF.

The chain employs TRBV15 and TRBJ2-6; 8 nucleotides match TRBD1. The CDR3 length is 16 residues. Germline V gene data show CDR1 as LNHNV and CDR2 as YYDKDF (reference sequence). V was pared by 5 bases and J by 2 bases, with 5 bases of the junction left unmatched. CDR3 protein: CATSGQQGAGANVLTF. Here the CDR3 DNA reads TGTGCCACCAGCGGACAACAGGGGGCTGGGGCCAACGTCCTGACTTTC.

The V and J genes are TRBV5-4 and TRBJ1-1; no clear D. The V gene lost 2 bases and the J gene lost 1 base, with 6 bases spanning the gap. CDR1 is SGHNT and CDR2 is YYREEE in the germline V gene (reference sequence). The CDR3 is 13 amino acids. This chain's CDR3 is CASSFIKNTEAFF. The DNA for the CDR3 is TGTGCCAGCAGCTTTATAAAGAACACTGAAGCTTTCTTT.